A single sample is the source of the 18 T cell receptor beta chains below, sequenced in a study of T cells in localized non-small cell lung cancer (dated by TCRdb to between 2020 and 2021). The method was the immunoSEQ multiplex PCR assay. TCRdb took this table from immuneACCESS and kept in-frame rearrangements with V and J called. Such tables lack part of the clones; where checked against another copy, unresolved V genes explain under half of the gap, and the rest is unexplained. The sample table contains about 10,000 clones; only one count was recorded for approximately 81% of them. The ten most abundant clones make up 7.5% to 10% of the sample. The sample here was peripheral blood, taken before any cancer treatment. These receptors all come from a male donor at least 60 years old with stage III lung adenocarcinoma.

The chain links TRBV11-2 to TRBJ1-4; D not certain. Germline V gene sequence: CDR1 SGHAT, CDR2 FQNNGV. With 8 bases removed from V and 8 bases from J, the gap between germline ends came to 18 bases. The CDR3 totals 14 residues. CDR3 amino acids: CASRSADGSEKLFF. CDR3 DNA: TGTGCCAGCCGCTCGGCGGACGGAAGCGAAAAACTGTTTTTT.

The CDR3 coding sequence is TGTGCCAGCAGCGAGACAGGGAGGGGCAATCAGCCCCAGCATTTT. It specifies CASSETGRGNQPQHF. J is TRBJ1-5 and V is TRBV5-6; TRBD1 aligns across 7 bases. V dropped 4 bases and J dropped 2; count of bases not matched to a gene: 6. The germline CDR1 and CDR2 sequences are SGHDT and YYEEEE. The CDR3 spans 15 residues. Based on the CDR3 plus reference TRBV5-6 and TRBJ1-5, the full variable domain is DAGVTQSPTHLIKTRGQQVTLRCSPKSGHDTVSWYQQALGQGPQFIFQYYEEEERQRGNFPDRFSGHQFPNYSSELNVNALLLGDSALYLCASSETGRGNQPQHFGDGTRLSIL.

This clone was seen once. The chain combines TRBV10-3 with TRBJ1-2, with 10 nucleotides matching TRBD1. CDR3 size: 14 residues. J gave up 6 bases and V 7 bases, and 8 bases lay outside the gene matches. The germline V gene encodes CDR1 ENHRY and CDR2 SYGVKD. The CDR3 region is CAINPGQGRDGYTF. As DNA, the CDR3 is TGTGCCATCAACCCGGGACAGGGGAGGGATGGCTACACCTTC.

The gene calls are TRBV6-1 and TRBJ2-2, with D unresolved. The CDR3 contains 13 residues. Germline V gene lookup returns CDR1 MNHNS and CDR2 SASEGT. Trimming left V 3 bases short and J 7 bases short, with 9 bases between. The CDR3 nucleotides are TGTGCCAGCAGTGAGGGCCCGTTCGGGGAGCTGTTTTTT. As protein: CASSEGPFGELFF.

This clone was seen just once. The V gene is TRBV13, the J gene TRBJ2-1; 11 nucleotides agree with TRBD2. The CDR3 runs 16 residues. Losses at the gene ends were 2 bases for V and 7 bases for J; bases not matched to a gene: 7. Germline V gene data show CDR1 as PRHDT and CDR2 as FYEKMQ (reference sequence). DNA for the CDR3: TGTGCCAGCAGCTTACATGGGTTAGCGGGAGGGAATGAGCAGTTCTTC. Translated: CASSLHGLAGGNEQFF.

Comments on this clone: The sample carries other DNA sequences with the same CDR3. The chain has TRBV2 and TRBJ1-6; TRBD1 might be the D (6 bases). CDR3 length: 14 residues. The germline CDR1 and CDR2 sequences are SNHLY and FYNNEI. Trimming removed 5 bases at V and 9 bases at J, with 14 bases between. Here the CDR3 reads CASSRGGGGSPLHF. In nucleotides, the CDR3 is TGTGCCAGCAGTAGGGGGGGTGGGGGTTCACCCCTCCACTTT.

The J gene is TRBJ1-3, the V gene TRBV5-5; no firm D call. Germline V CDR1 and CDR2: SGHKS, YYEKEE (reference sequence). The CDR3 consists of 12 residues. The V end was cut by 2 bases, the J end by 7 bases, with 7 bases between. CDR3 in amino acids: CASSFNVNTIYF. The DNA for the CDR3 is TGTGCCAGCAGCTTCAATGTGAACACCATATATTTT.

In its sample, this clone ranks as medium-sized. The chain joins TRBV2 to TRBJ1-5; D is possibly TRBD1 (5 bases). Trimming pared 6 bases from V and 4 bases from J, leaving 13 bases between. Germline lookup yields CDR1 SNHLY and CDR2 FYNNEI. The CDR3 extends over 14 amino acids. The DNA of the CDR3 is TGTGCCAGCAGGCCGGGACGGGGGAATCAGCCCCAGCATTTT. This encodes CASRPGRGNQPQHF.

V is TRBV27 and J is TRBJ2-2, with TRBD1 matching over 10 bases. Germline CDR1 reads MNHEY; CDR2 reads SMNVEV (reference sequence). The CDR3 is 20 residues long. V lost 2 bases and J lost 7; bases outside the gene matches: 19. The CDR3 is CASSLSGLYGRTGGHGELFF. For the CDR3, the DNA is TGTGCCAGCAGTTTAAGTGGGTTGTATGGCAGGACAGGGGGTCACGGGGAGCTGTTTTTT.

The CDR3 is CASTRTGTGIREQYF. CDR3 in DNA: TGTGCCAGCACTCGGACCGGGACAGGGATTCGCGAGCAGTACTTC. This chain joins TRBV5-4 and TRBJ2-7; 9 nucleotides align to TRBD1. The CDR3 consists of 15 residues. The V gene's germline CDR1 is SGHNT and CDR2 YYREEE (reference sequence). After removal of 6 bases from V and 6 bases from J, the junction contained 13 bases not matched to a gene. The full variable domain, with the rest looked up from reference TRBV5-4 and TRBJ2-7, is ETGVTQSPTHLIKTRGQQVTLRCSSQSGHNTVSWYQQALGQGPQFIFQYYREEENGRGNFPPRFSGLQFPNYSSELNVNALELDDSALYLCASTRTGTGIREQYFGPGTRLTVT.

The V call is TRBV6-5, the J call TRBJ2-1, with D possibly called TRBD1 or TRBD2 (5 bases each). The V gene lost 2 bases and the J gene lost 10 bases, with 15 bases spanning the gap. In germline, CDR1 is MNHEY, CDR2 SVGAGI. The CDR3 is made up of 14 amino acids. In DNA, the CDR3 is TGTGCCAGCAGTTACCCCCGGGACGGTGGAGAGCAGTTCTTC. It is translated as CASSYPRDGGEQFF.

This clone is labeled large. The J gene is TRBJ1-2, the V gene TRBV7-9; TRBD1 aligns across 8 bases. Germline CDR1 is SEHNR and CDR2 is FQNEAQ (reference sequence). J was trimmed by 4 bases and V by 5 bases; bases with no gene match: 0. There are 12 residues in the CDR3. CDR3 in amino acids: CASSTGGYGYTF. In DNA, the CDR3 is TGTGCCAGCAGCACAGGGGGCTATGGCTACACCTTC.

CDR3 sequence reads: CASSPTSEKQFF. The CDR3 DNA reads as TGTGCCAGCAGCCCGACTAGCGAGAAGCAGTTCTTC. This chain connects TRBV7-9 to TRBJ2-1; 8 bases match TRBD2. The length of the CDR3 is 12 residues. The germline V gene encodes CDR1 SEHNR and CDR2 FQNEAQ (reference sequence). V lost 5 bases and J lost 11; bases outside the gene matches: 5.

The V call is TRBV7-3, the J call TRBJ2-4; D perhaps matches TRBD2 (7 bases). The CDR3 length is 14 residues. The V end lost 5 bases, the J end lost 7 bases, and 15 bases lay between the germline ends. Germline loops: CDR1 SGHTA, CDR2 FQGTGA. The CDR3 loop reads CASSPAGAGNIQYF. CDR3 in DNA: TGTGCCAGCAGCCCCGCGGGGGCCGGGAACATTCAGTACTTC.

The V call is TRBV2, the J call TRBJ1-1; D call uncertain. Looked up from germline, CDR1 is SNHLY and CDR2 is FYNNEI. The CDR3 loop spans 15 amino acids. V was trimmed by 0 bases and J by 1 base, leaving 9 bases between them. This CDR3 is CASSEAPATNTEAFF. The CDR3 DNA is TGTGCCAGCAGTGAAGCCCCGGCAACGAACACTGAAGCTTTCTTT.

The V call is TRBV28, the J call TRBJ2-7; TRBD2 matches 7 bases. Germline V gene lookup returns CDR1 MDHEN and CDR2 SYDVKM. The V and J ends lost 6 bases and 0 bases, in that order; junction bases with no gene match: 2. The CDR3 contains 13 residues. This chain's CDR3 is CASSPGGSYEQYF. In nucleotides, the CDR3 is TGTGCCAGCAGCCCGGGGGGCTCCTACGAGCAGTACTTC.

V usage is TRBV18 and J usage is TRBJ1-4; no clear D gene. Germline loops: CDR1 KGHSH, CDR2 LQKENI. This CDR3 is 14 amino acids long. The germline V and J ends were trimmed by 3 bases and 8 bases, with 13 bases remaining between them. CDR3 protein: CASSPREGREKLFF. CDR3 sequence (DNA): TGTGCCAGCTCACCGCGGGAGGGCAGGGAAAAACTGTTTTTT.

CDR3: CASSLILLNRGQGETQYF. The DNA for the CDR3 is TGTGCCAGCAGCCTTATACTCCTTAACAGGGGGCAGGGAGAGACCCAGTACTTC. The chain combines TRBV5-4 with TRBJ2-5; 9 bases match TRBD1. The J segment lost 4 bases and the V segment lost 4 bases, leaving 17 bases of the junction unmatched. The CDR3 covers 18 residues. Germline V gene lookup returns CDR1 SGHNT and CDR2 YYREEE (reference sequence).